This T cell receptor beta chain originates from a study of blood T cell repertoires in COVID-19. Study as a whole: Spain, Italy and the United States supplied samples that represented acute and convalescent COVID-19. T cells, B-cell-depleted T cells, or PBMCs supplied cDNA or gDNA.

The CDR3 runs 15 residues. The V gene's germline CDR1 is LGHDT and CDR2 YNNKEL (reference sequence). V was clipped by 2 bases and J by 6 bases, with 14 bases between them. In the source study's methods: Scientists estimated how many nucleated cells there were by amplifying reference gene primers. Clones were sequenced by immunoSEQ multiplex PCR, and TCRdb holds only the in-frame ones, with some missing. V, J and clone size are taken as reported in that table, and D and trimming were inferred from the DNA itself. The sample includes 150,000 to 200,000 clones, about 85% seen only once; the top ten take 0.99%. The table lists this clone with a few counts.

The receptor was isolated from a man aged 18 to 29 with acute or convalescent COVID-19. Sequencing used peripheral blood. This chain uses TRBV3-1 (or the pseudogene TRBV3-2) with TRBJ1-5; the D gene is possibly TRBD1 (5 bases). The CDR3 spells CASSQSGRRVQPQHF. Written as DNA, the CDR3 is TGTGCCAGCAGCCAATCGGGTCGCAGGGTTCAGCCCCAGCATTTT.